The 28 T cell receptor beta chains reported below all come from one sample, sequenced in a study of blood T cell repertoires in COVID-19. Sequencing used immunoSEQ multiplex PCR; TCRdb keeps in-frame clones, though not all of them. This sample has 150,000 to 200,000 clones; roughly nine tenths occur once, and the top ten carry about a tenth. Sequenced sample: peripheral blood. These receptors all stem from a woman aged 55-70 years with COVID-19, enrolled during active disease.

The chain uses TRBV19 and TRBJ1-2; 7 nucleotides line up with TRBD1. The CDR3 has 13 amino acids. Germline V lookup: CDR1 LNHDA, CDR2 SQIVND (reference sequence). V lost 6 bases to trimming and J lost 4 bases; unmatched junction nucleotides: 5. The CDR3 loop reads CASSPDRAYGYTF. DNA for the CDR3: TGTGCCAGTAGCCCTGACAGGGCCTATGGCTACACCTTC.

The chain carries TRBV6-2 or TRBV6-3 and TRBJ2-4; TRBD2 matches at 7 bases. Germline values: CDR1 MNHEY, CDR2 SVGEGT. Trimming removed 5 bases from V and 8 bases from J; junction bases left unmatched: 21. This CDR3 spans 18 amino acids. The CDR3 spells CASSLEGRDREASDIQYF. The DNA for the CDR3 is TGTGCCAGCAGTCTCGAGGGTAGGGACCGGGAGGCCTCGGACATTCAGTACTTC.

The chain employs TRBV6-1 and TRBJ2-3, with a possible D match to TRBD2 (5 bases). CDR1 MNHNS and CDR2 SASEGT come from the germline V gene. V lost 3 bases, J lost 0 bases, and 13 bases lay in between. CDR3 length equals 16 residues. This CDR3 reads CASSERVAASTDTQYF. Here the CDR3 DNA reads TGTGCCAGCAGTGAGAGGGTAGCAGCTAGCACAGATACGCAGTATTTT.

The chain recombines TRBV9 with TRBJ1-6; D may be TRBD1 (5 bases). Trimming removed 3 bases at V and 0 bases at J, with 13 bases between. This CDR3 has 17 residues. Germline CDR1 is SGDLS and CDR2 is YYNGEE. DNA of the CDR3: TGTGCCAGCAGCGCATCATTAAGGGGCTCCTATAATTCACCCCTCCACTTT. This translates into CASSASLRGSYNSPLHF.

This chain joins TRBV30 and TRBJ2-3; TRBD2 matches 9 bases. Trimming at V came to 2 bases and at J to 3 bases, leaving 3 bases not matched to a gene. This CDR3 comprises 14 residues. From germline, CDR1 is GTSNPN and CDR2 SVGIG (reference sequence). CDR3 DNA sequence: TGTGCCTGGAGTATCCTAGCGGGAACAGATACGCAGTATTTT. It specifies CAWSILAGTDTQYF.

This clone is a singleton in its sample. The V gene is TRBV30, the J gene TRBJ1-5; a possible D gene is TRBD1 (6 bases). CDR1 is GTSNPN and CDR2 is SVGIG in the germline V gene (reference sequence). Trimming removed 2 bases at V and 0 bases at J, with 11 bases between. CDR3 length: 15 amino acids. For the CDR3, the DNA is TGTGCCTGGAGTACGTCGGGACATAGCAATCAGCCCCAGCATTTT. The encoded protein is CAWSTSGHSNQPQHF.

The chain couples TRBV27 to TRBJ2-1, with TRBD2 matching 9 bases. After removal of 5 bases from V and 10 bases from J, the junction contained 12 bases not matched to a gene. Germline-derived CDR1 and CDR2 are MNHEY and SMNVEV (reference sequence). CDR3 size: 15 residues. CDR3 protein: CASSGGRAGAGEQFF. CDR3 bases: TGTGCCAGCAGTGGCGGGAGGGCCGGGGCAGGAGAGCAGTTCTTC.

As DNA, the CDR3 is TGTGCCAGCAGTCCTTCGACTAGAGCCCTTGACGAGCAGTACTTC. It codes for CASSPSTRALDEQYF. The chain has TRBV6-5 and TRBJ2-7, with D tentatively TRBD2 (6 bases). Deletions cut 5 bases from V and 5 bases from J, with 19 bases between. Germline V CDR1 and CDR2: MNHEY, SVGAGI. The CDR3 has 15 residues.

The gene calls are TRBV5-1 and TRBJ2-5, with D perhaps matching TRBD2 (5 bases). Germline-derived CDR1 and CDR2 are SGHRS and YFSETQ. The CDR3 covers 13 residues. Trimming left V 5 bases short and J 1 base short, with 9 bases between. The CDR3 sequence: CASSSGVQETQYF. The CDR3 coding sequence is TGCGCCAGCAGTTCCGGGGTCCAAGAGACCCAGTACTTC.

CDR3 bases: TGTGCCAGCGGTCCTAGCGGGGCCGATGAGCAGTTCTTC. Protein: CASGPSGADEQFF. The rearrangement uses TRBV6-5 and TRBJ2-1; 9 nucleotides agree with TRBD2. With 8 bases clipped from V and 8 bases from J, the junction kept 7 bases outside the gene matches. There are 13 residues in the CDR3. CDR1 MNHEY and CDR2 SVGAGI come from the germline V gene.

The chain combines TRBV9 with TRBJ2-3, with 11 bases matching TRBD2. With V trimmed by 0 bases and J by 2 bases, 2 bases remained unmatched. Germline V gene sequence: CDR1 SGDLS, CDR2 YYNGEE. There are 16 residues in the CDR3. CDR3: CASSVGTSGPTDTQYF. The CDR3 DNA sequence: TGTGCCAGCAGCGTAGGGACTAGCGGGCCCACAGATACGCAGTATTTT.

This chain links TRBV7-9 with TRBJ2-7; D remains ambiguous. Germline V lookup: CDR1 SEHNR, CDR2 FQNEAQ (reference sequence). V was shortened by 5 bases and J by 0 bases, with 11 bases between the two germline ends. This CDR3 is built from 14 residues. CDR3 loop: CASSTRQASYEQYF. In nucleotides, the CDR3 is TGTGCCAGCAGCACACGACAAGCCTCCTACGAGCAGTACTTC.

This chain joins TRBV4-3 and TRBJ1-3; D uncertain. CDR1 is LGHNA and CDR2 is YSLEER in the germline V gene. Trimming removed 1 base from V and 0 bases from J, with 13 bases in between. The CDR3 length is 17 residues. The CDR3 nucleotides are TGCGCCAGCAGCCAAGGAATTACAGCTTTCTCTGGAAACACCATATATTTT. Its translation: CASSQGITAFSGNTIYF.

The V gene is TRBV29-1, the J gene TRBJ1-2, with 9 bases that match TRBD1. This CDR3 is 13 amino acids long. Germline lookup yields CDR1 SQVTM and CDR2 ANQGSEA. V was clipped by 7 bases and J by 1 base; unmatched bases: 4. The CDR3 nucleotides are TGCAGCGCACTGGACAGGGGTAACTATGGCTACACCTTC. This gives the protein CSALDRGNYGYTF.

This clone was detected once. The chain carries TRBV7-9 and TRBJ2-5; TRBD2 matches at 9 bases. Germline loops: CDR1 SEHNR, CDR2 FQNEAQ (reference sequence). V was pared by 3 bases and J by 1 base, with 9 bases of the junction left unmatched. CDR3 length equals 17 residues. CDR3 loop: CASSFGFTSGPQETQYF. The DNA for the CDR3 is TGTGCCAGCAGCTTCGGTTTTACTAGCGGGCCCCAAGAGACCCAGTACTTC.

The V gene is TRBV5-8, the J gene TRBJ2-6; 8 bases map to TRBD1. The V and J ends lost 3 bases and 0 bases, in that order; junction bases with no gene match: 5. CDR3 length: 17 amino acids. The V gene's germline CDR1 is SGHTS and CDR2 YDEGEE. The CDR3 loop reads CASSSWTGRSGANVLTF. The CDR3 DNA reads TGTGCCAGCAGCTCGTGGACAGGGCGCTCTGGGGCCAACGTCCTGACTTTC.

This rearrangement joins TRBV29-1 to TRBJ1-5; TRBD1 aligns across 11 bases. J was trimmed by 4 bases and V by 6 bases; bases with no gene match: 5. CDR3 size: 14 residues. In germline, CDR1 is SQVTM, CDR2 ANQGSEA. The CDR3 protein is CSVGGQGGNQPQHF. In DNA, the CDR3 is TGCAGCGTCGGGGGACAGGGGGGAAATCAGCCCCAGCATTTT.

J is TRBJ2-1 and V is TRBV10-3, with TRBD2 matching over 9 bases. The germline CDR1 and CDR2 sequences are ENHRY and SYGVKD. CDR3 length: 15 residues. V was clipped by 8 bases and J by 6 bases; unmatched bases: 11. The CDR3 nucleotides read TGTGCCATCGGACGGGGGCTAGCGGGATCCAATGAGCAGTTCTTC. Translated: CAIGRGLAGSNEQFF.

The chain links TRBV7-8 to TRBJ2-7, with 10 bases identical to TRBD2. V dropped 5 bases and J dropped 4; count of bases not matched to a gene: 8. This CDR3 is built from 15 residues. From germline, CDR1 is SGHVS and CDR2 FQNEAQ. The CDR3 DNA follows: TGTGCCAGCAGCCGAGAGGGAGCGGGAGGGTACGAGCAGTACTTC. This encodes CASSREGAGGYEQYF.

This chain connects TRBV19 to TRBJ2-7, with 8 positions matching TRBD1. After removal of 0 bases from V and 5 bases from J, the junction contained 12 bases not matched to a gene. The CDR3 covers 17 residues. The germline gives CDR1 LNHDA, CDR2 SQIVND (reference sequence). The CDR3 sequence is CASSIDPGGQGIHEQYF. The CDR3 coding sequence is TGTGCCAGTAGTATAGATCCTGGAGGACAGGGAATCCACGAGCAGTACTTC.

This chain joins TRBV3-1 (or the pseudogene TRBV3-2) and TRBJ2-3, with a weak D call TRBD2 (7 bases). The V gene's germline CDR1 is LGHDT and CDR2 YNNKEL (reference sequence). V was clipped by 4 bases and J by 2 bases, with 13 bases between them. This CDR3 is built from 15 residues. The CDR3 is CASSPGGGPTDTQYF. The DNA for the CDR3 is TGTGCCAGCAGCCCTGGGGGGGGGCCCACAGATACGCAGTATTTT.

V and J are TRBV7-2 and TRBJ1-4; D might be TRBD1 (5 bases). V lost 3 bases, J lost 8 bases, and 16 bases lay in between. From germline, CDR1 is SGHTA and CDR2 FQGNSA. The CDR3 extends over 15 amino acids. The CDR3 bases are TGTGCCAGCAGCTTCAATAGCCCAGGGCACGAAAAACTGTTTTTT. Translating it yields CASSFNSPGHEKLFF.

The chain has TRBV4-3 and TRBJ2-2; no reliable D call. This CDR3 spans 14 amino acids. The germline V and J ends were trimmed by 5 bases and 0 bases, with 7 bases remaining between them. Germline V gene lookup returns CDR1 LGHNA and CDR2 YSLEER. The CDR3 coding sequence is TGCGCCAGCAGCGAACGGTCGAACACCGGGGAGCTGTTTTTT. The encoded protein is CASSERSNTGELFF.

Only a few counts were recorded for this clone. The CDR3 bases are TGTGCCAGCAGCTTAGGGGTGACAGGGACTAATGAAAAACTGTTTTTT. Protein: CASSLGVTGTNEKLFF. The genes are TRBV11-2 and TRBJ1-4; 7 bases fit TRBD1. Germline CDR1 and CDR2: SGHAT and FQNNGV. Germline trimming cut 1 base from V and 2 bases from J; bases unmatched to any gene: 4. The CDR3 extends over 16 amino acids.

The chain employs TRBV7-2 and TRBJ2-1; TRBD2 agrees at 10 bases. The CDR3 sequence is 17 residues long. The J segment lost 3 bases and the V segment lost 1 base, leaving 6 bases of the junction unmatched. CDR1 and CDR2 from the germline V gene are SGHTA and FQGNSA. DNA of the CDR3: TGTGCCAGCAGCTTAGATTTGGCTAGCGGGAGCTACAATGAGCAGTTCTTC. Protein: CASSLDLASGSYNEQFF.

The CDR3 DNA reads TGTGCCAGCAGCTTAGAAGCGGATCGCACTGAAGCTTTCTTT. This gives the protein CASSLEADRTEAFF. V usage is TRBV11-1 and J usage is TRBJ1-1; no clear D gene. Germline CDR1 is SGHAT and CDR2 is FQDESV (reference sequence). This CDR3 contains 14 residues. V lost 1 base to trimming and J lost 4 bases, with 10 bases between them.

V is TRBV7-9 and J is TRBJ2-1; 10 bases agree with TRBD2. This CDR3 spans 15 amino acids. Germline trimming cut 5 bases from V and 2 bases from J; bases unmatched to any gene: 3. Germline V lookup: CDR1 SEHNR, CDR2 FQNEAQ (reference sequence). The CDR3 DNA sequence: TGTGCCAGCAGCCCGAGCGGGAGGGCCTACAATGAGCAGTTCTTC. Encoded protein: CASSPSGRAYNEQFF.

V and J are TRBV5-4 and TRBJ1-1; TRBD1 might be the D (6 bases). CDR1 and CDR2 (germline): SGHNT, YYREEE (reference sequence). Trimming left V 3 bases short and J 3 bases short, with 18 bases between. This CDR3 has 16 amino acids. The CDR3 loop is CASSSGGGRTDTEAFF. Written as DNA, the CDR3 is TGTGCCAGCAGCTCGGGCGGGGGGCGAACGGACACTGAAGCTTTCTTT. The complete variable domain, with remaining parts taken from reference TRBV5-4 and TRBJ1-1, reads ETGVTQSPTHLIKTRGQQVTLRCSSQSGHNTVSWYQQALGQGPQFIFQYYREEENGRGNFPPRFSGLQFPNYSSELNVNALELDDSALYLCASSSGGGRTDTEAFFGQGTRLTVV.